What follows describes a single T cell receptor beta chain. Assay used: immunoSEQ multiplex PCR; TCRdb lists only in-frame clones, some missing. This table has around 280,000 clones, about 90% appearing once. The source of the sample is a study of blood T cell repertoires in COVID-19. Study-level background: The United States, Italy and Spain supplied acute and convalescent COVID-19 samples.

V was shortened by 4 bases and J by 5 bases, with 15 bases between the two germline ends. Germline V gene sequence: CDR1 SGHNT, CDR2 YYREEE (reference sequence). The length of the CDR3 is 14 residues. The sequence came from a woman in her 30s who had recovered from COVID-19. The source material was peripheral blood. The V and J genes are TRBV5-4 and TRBJ1-1; no clear D gene. The chain's CDR3 is CASSPGGRRTEAFF. The CDR3, as DNA: TGTGCCAGCAGCCCCGGTGGGAGGAGGACTGAAGCTTTCTTT.